Below are 2 T cell receptor beta chains sequenced from a single sample in a study of Ad26.COV2.S vaccination and SARS-CoV-2 variants. The treatment here: 15 to 20 received Ad26.COV2.S at low or high dose, single or two shots; five or six received placebo; per-sample allocation not given. Specimen acquisition occurred on day 63 following the initial vaccine or placebo injection. Sequencing was performed with immunoSEQ multiplex PCR; in TCRdb, only in-frame clones are kept and a portion is missing. This table has hundreds of thousands of clones, around 86% appearing once. The source was peripheral blood, collected in a trial of Ad26.COV2.S vaccine versus placebo. The receptor source for this set is a person aged 18-60 years who received the Ad26.COV2.S COVID-19 vaccine or a placebo.

J is TRBJ2-2 and V is TRBV5-4, with 9 nucleotides matching TRBD1. V shed 4 bases, J shed 5 bases, and the junction held 6 bases outside the gene matches. CDR3 length: 15 amino acids. Germline values: CDR1 SGHNT, CDR2 YYREEE (reference sequence). The CDR3 loop is CASSHRDRVTGELFF. As DNA, the CDR3 is TGTGCCAGCAGCCACCGGGACAGGGTGACCGGGGAGCTGTTTTTT.

The chain recombines TRBV11-2 with TRBJ2-3; 8 bases agree with TRBD1. Per germline, CDR1 SGHAT and CDR2 FQNNGV. The CDR3 spans 17 residues. The J segment lost 1 base and the V segment lost 5 bases, leaving 11 bases of the junction unmatched. CDR3 in DNA: TGTGCCAGCAGCCGAAGACCTCCGGGACAGGGCACAGATACGCAGTATTTT. It yields the protein CASSRRPPGQGTDTQYF.